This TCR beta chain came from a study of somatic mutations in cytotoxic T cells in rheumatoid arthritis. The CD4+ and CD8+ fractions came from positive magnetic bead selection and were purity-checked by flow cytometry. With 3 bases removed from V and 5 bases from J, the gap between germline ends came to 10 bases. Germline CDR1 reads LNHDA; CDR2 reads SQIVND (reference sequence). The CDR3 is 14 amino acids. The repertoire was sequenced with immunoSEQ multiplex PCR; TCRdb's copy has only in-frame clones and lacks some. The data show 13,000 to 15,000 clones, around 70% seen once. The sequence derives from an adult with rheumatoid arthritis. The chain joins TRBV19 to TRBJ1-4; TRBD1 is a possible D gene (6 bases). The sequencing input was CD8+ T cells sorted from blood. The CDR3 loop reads CASSIRQGNEKLFF. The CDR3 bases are TGTGCCAGTAGTATTCGGCAGGGGAATGAAAAACTGTTTTTT.